The 30 T cell receptor beta chains in this list originate from one sample, sequenced in a study of cytomegalovirus exposure and HLA in healthy donors. PCR involved 60 Vbeta and 13 Jbeta primers. Here immunoSEQ multiplex PCR was the method, and the copy in TCRdb shows in-frame clones only, minus some. The sample lists about 190,000 clones; over 80% were seen once. Sequencing was done on a sample of PBMCs. The receptors here all came from a man younger than 45 in good health and CMV-seronegative.

V gene TRBV19 combines with J gene TRBJ1-3, with D unclear. V was clipped by 3 bases and J by 0 bases, with 15 bases between them. The germline V gene encodes CDR1 LNHDA and CDR2 SQIVND (reference sequence). The CDR3 loop spans 17 amino acids. The CDR3 region is CASSIQRHGYSGNTIYF. In DNA form, the CDR3 reads TGTGCCAGTAGTATCCAGAGACACGGCTACTCTGGAAACACCATATATTTT.

V is TRBV28 and J is TRBJ1-6; D uncertain. Trimming took 2 bases from V and 7 from J, leaving 12 bases between them. Germline V lookup: CDR1 MDHEN, CDR2 SYDVKM. The CDR3 contains 15 residues. CDR3 sequence: CASSLGEPGNSPLHF. DNA of the CDR3: TGTGCCAGCAGTTTAGGGGAGCCCGGGAATTCACCCCTCCACTTT.

The chain couples TRBV2 to TRBJ1-2; a weak D match, TRBD1 (5 bases). Germline V gene lookup returns CDR1 SNHLY and CDR2 FYNNEI. V lost 3 bases to trimming and J lost 3 bases, with 11 bases between them. The CDR3 has 14 amino acids. CDR3 nucleotide sequence: TGTGCCAGCAGTGACGGGGGAGCGGACTATGGCTACACCTTC. The encoded protein is CASSDGGADYGYTF.

This chain connects TRBV5-6 to TRBJ1-4; 10 bases are a match to TRBD1. Germline V gives CDR1 SGHDT, CDR2 YYEEEE. V lost 0 bases to trimming and J lost 6 bases; unmatched junction nucleotides: 2. This CDR3 is 15 amino acids long. Here the CDR3 DNA reads TGTGCCAGCAGCTTGGGGGGGACAGGGGATGAAAAACTGTTTTTT. Encoded protein: CASSLGGTGDEKLFF.

The CDR3 here is CASMPGGSYNEQFF. The CDR3 DNA sequence: TGTGCCAGCATGCCGGGAGGGTCTTACAATGAGCAGTTCTTC. The chain carries TRBV6-1 and TRBJ2-1, with 8 bases identical to TRBD2. The V gene's germline CDR1 is MNHNS and CDR2 SASEGT. The CDR3 consists of 14 residues. V dropped 7 bases and J dropped 4; count of bases not matched to a gene: 6.

The chain carries TRBV5-1 and TRBJ1-1, with a tentative D call TRBD1 (6 bases). The CDR3 length is 17 residues. V lost 2 bases, J lost 0 bases, and 17 bases lay in between. The V gene's germline CDR1 is SGHRS and CDR2 YFSETQ. The CDR3 spells CASSFYKTGIMNTEAFF. CDR3 nucleotides: TGCGCCAGCAGCTTTTATAAAACAGGGATCATGAACACTGAAGCTTTCTTT. Together with reference TRBV5-1 and TRBJ1-1, the CDR3 gives the full variable domain: KAGVTQTPRYLIKTRGQQVTLSCSPISGHRSVSWYQQTPGQGLQFLFEYFSETQRNKGNFPGRFSGRQFSNSRSEMNVSTLELGDSALYLCASSFYKTGIMNTEAFFGQGTRLTVV.

This clone has ten or more counts. The DNA of the CDR3 is TGTGCCAGCAGTGTACAGGGCTATCAGCCCCAGCATTTT. Its protein product is CASSVQGYQPQHF. The rearrangement links TRBV6-1 to TRBJ1-5, with a possible D match to TRBD1 (6 bases). V gave up 4 bases and J gave up 5 bases, with 9 bases separating them. CDR3 length equals 13 residues. In germline, CDR1 is MNHNS, CDR2 SASEGT.

The rearrangement links TRBV11-3 to TRBJ2-2; maybe TRBD2 (6 bases). Looked up from germline, CDR1 is SGHNT and CDR2 is YENEEA. This CDR3 comprises 19 residues. The V and J ends lost 5 bases and 1 base respectively, with 23 bases between them. The CDR3 DNA is TGTGCCAGCAGCCCCCAAGGGTTTGGAGGGGCCGGGAACACCGGGGAGCTGTTTTTT. It is translated as CASSPQGFGGAGNTGELFF.

This chain links TRBV6-1 with TRBJ1-2, with 7 bases lining up with TRBD1. The V and J ends lost 3 bases and 4 bases, in that order; junction bases with no gene match: 8. Germline loops: CDR1 MNHNS, CDR2 SASEGT. The CDR3 runs 15 residues. CDR3 region: CASSEQGGQIYGYTF. CDR3 DNA sequence: TGTGCCAGCAGTGAGCAGGGGGGACAAATCTATGGCTACACCTTC.

This chain links TRBV13 with TRBJ2-3; a possible D gene is TRBD1 (5 bases). V lost 0 bases and J 2 bases, leaving 18 bases between the germline ends. This CDR3 has 18 residues. The V gene's germline CDR1 is PRHDT and CDR2 FYEKMQ (reference sequence). The CDR3 here is CASSLGRGAINFTDTQYF. CDR3 DNA sequence: TGTGCCAGCAGCTTAGGCCGTGGGGCTATCAATTTCACAGATACGCAGTATTTT. Full variable domain (missing parts from reference TRBV13 and TRBJ2-3): AAGVIQSPRHLIKEKRETATLKCYPIPRHDTVYWYQQGPGQDPQFLISFYEKMQSDKGSIPDRFSAQQFSDYHSELNMSSLELGDSALYFCASSLGRGAINFTDTQYFGPGTRLTVL.

The V call is TRBV7-2, the J call TRBJ1-4; tentatively, D is TRBD1 (6 bases). CDR1 and CDR2 (germline): SGHTA, FQGNSA. This CDR3 spans 16 amino acids. Between the trimmed V and J ends, which lost 0 bases and 7 bases, there was a span of 15 bases. The CDR3 sequence is CASSLALAGASEKLFF. As DNA, the CDR3 is TGTGCCAGCAGCTTAGCGCTTGCGGGGGCGAGTGAAAAACTGTTTTTT.

The gene calls are TRBV6-4 and TRBJ1-5, with TRBD1 as a possible D gene (5 bases). The CDR3 is made up of 14 amino acids. Germline V gene data show CDR1 as MRHNA and CDR2 as SNTAGT. Deletions cut 3 bases from V and 2 bases from J, with 8 bases between. This chain's CDR3 is CASSEGGGNQPQHF. The CDR3 bases are TGTGCCAGCAGTGAGGGGGGTGGCAATCAGCCCCAGCATTTT.

A single count supports this clone. This rearrangement joins TRBV4-2 to TRBJ2-7; 10 bases align to TRBD2. The CDR3 is made up of 14 amino acids. The germline gives CDR1 LGHNA, CDR2 YNFKEQ. Losses at the gene ends were 3 bases for V and 5 bases for J; bases not matched to a gene: 4. In DNA form, the CDR3 reads TGTGCCAGCAGCCAGAGACTAGCGGGCGACGAGCAGTACTTC. Translated: CASSQRLAGDEQYF.

This clone was counted only a few times. The chain is built from TRBV6-1 and TRBJ2-7; D is perhaps TRBD1 (6 bases). The V and J ends lost 6 bases and 1 base respectively, with 10 bases between them. CDR3 length: 13 residues. Germline V gene data show CDR1 as MNHNS and CDR2 as SASEGT. The CDR3 DNA sequence: TGTGCCAGCAGCCAACAGGGTTCCTACGAGCAGTACTTC. Translating it yields CASSQQGSYEQYF.

The chain recombines TRBV4-1 with TRBJ2-2; tentative D call: TRBD2 (5 bases). V shed 1 base and J shed 5 bases, with 17 bases lying between them. The V gene's germline CDR1 is MGHRA and CDR2 YSYEKL. This CDR3 has 17 amino acids. In nucleotides, the CDR3 is TGCGCCAGCAGCCAAGTAACGTTGGTGAGGGCAACCGGGGAGCTGTTTTTT. Protein sequence: CASSQVTLVRATGELFF.

The chain carries TRBV23-1 and TRBJ2-2, with TRBD2 as a possible D gene (6 bases). TRBV23-1 is sorted into the ORF group, with uncertain function. V gave up 2 bases and J gave up 4 bases, with 11 bases separating them. The CDR3 loop spans 15 amino acids. This chain's CDR3 is CASSQRARGTGELFF. The CDR3 bases are TGCGCCAGCAGTCAACGGGCGCGGGGCACCGGGGAGCTGTTTTTT.

The chain has TRBV28 and TRBJ1-1, with a possible D match to TRBD1 (6 bases). The CDR3 contains 13 residues. The ends were cut back, 6 bases at V and 5 bases at J, with 13 bases in the middle. CDR1 and CDR2 (germline): MDHEN, SYDVKM. In DNA form, the CDR3 reads TGTGCCAGCAGAATACAGGGTTGGACTGAAGCTTTCTTT. It translates to CASRIQGWTEAFF.

This clone was counted a single time. V and J are TRBV27 and TRBJ2-2; the match to TRBD2 covers 11 bases. The germline CDR1 and CDR2 sequences are MNHEY and SMNVEV (reference sequence). This CDR3 region has 18 residues. With V trimmed by 6 bases and J by 2 bases, 11 bases remained unmatched. CDR3 bases: TGTGCCAGCAGATCTACTGTGACTAGCGGGATAAACACCGGGGAGCTGTTTTTT. It yields the protein CASRSTVTSGINTGELFF.

This chain links TRBV30 with TRBJ2-1; the match to TRBD1 covers 9 bases. CDR3 length: 16 residues. CDR1 is GTSNPN and CDR2 is SVGIG in the germline V gene (reference sequence). With 0 bases clipped from V and 3 bases from J, the junction kept 6 bases outside the gene matches. In nucleotides, the CDR3 is TGTGCCTGGAGTGTACGGGAGACAGGGGGCTACAATGAGCAGTTCTTC. Translating gives CAWSVRETGGYNEQFF.

The V call is TRBV27, the J call TRBJ1-1; D gene ambiguous. V gave up 2 bases and J gave up 4 bases, with 8 bases separating them. The CDR3 contains 13 residues. From germline, CDR1 is MNHEY and CDR2 SMNVEV (reference sequence). DNA of the CDR3: TGTGCCAGCAGTTTAGCAGGTCCCACTGAAGCTTTCTTT. Its protein is CASSLAGPTEAFF.

The CDR3 loop is CASSLVVTGVGNEQFF. The CDR3 DNA follows: TGCGCCAGCAGCTTGGTAGTGACAGGGGTCGGCAATGAGCAGTTCTTC. This chain links TRBV5-1 with TRBJ2-1; 8 positions agree with TRBD1. After removal of 0 bases from V and 6 bases from J, the junction contained 8 bases not matched to a gene. The CDR3 is 16 residues long. CDR1 is SGHRS and CDR2 is YFSETQ in the germline V gene.

This clone was counted between two and nine times. One end of the junction fails to match germline, which may point to a read error. The chain combines TRBV7-7 with TRBJ1-3; TRBD1 agrees at 11 bases. Germline V gene sequence: CDR1 SSHAT, CDR2 FNYEAQ (reference sequence). There are 15 residues in the CDR3. The CDR3 loop reads CASSPGQGEGNTIYF. In DNA, the CDR3 is TGTGCTAGCAGCCCGGGACAGGGGGAAGGAAACACCATATATTTT.

This sequence joins TRBV6-1 and TRBJ1-2; 7 positions match TRBD1. The V gene end was trimmed by 6 bases and the J gene end by 4 bases; junction bases not matched to a gene: 2. This CDR3 spans 12 amino acids. Germline lookup yields CDR1 MNHNS and CDR2 SASEGT. CDR3 DNA sequence: TGTGCCAGCAGGACAGGGAGCTATGGCTACACCTTC. Translating gives CASRTGSYGYTF.

The chain employs TRBV5-6 and TRBJ1-2; D may be TRBD1 (6 bases). The CDR3 contains 14 residues. Germline V lookup: CDR1 SGHDT, CDR2 YYEEEE. The V end lost 1 base, the J end lost 5 bases, and 12 bases lay between the germline ends. CDR3 region: CASSLNQGRYGYTF. Written as DNA, the CDR3 is TGTGCCAGCAGCTTGAACCAGGGGCGGTATGGCTACACCTTC. Full variable domain (outside the CDR3, taken from reference TRBV5-6 and TRBJ1-2): DAGVTQSPTHLIKTRGQQVTLRCSPKSGHDTVSWYQQALGQGPQFIFQYYEEEERQRGNFPDRFSGHQFPNYSSELNVNALLLGDSALYLCASSLNQGRYGYTFGSGTRLTVV.

This clone was observed a single time. This chain links TRBV6-5 with TRBJ1-3, with D maybe TRBD1 (5 bases). The CDR3 has 13 amino acids. Germline V lookup: CDR1 MNHEY, CDR2 SVGAGI. V lost 0 bases and J 11 bases, leaving 11 bases between the germline ends. CDR3 protein: CASSYSRQGSIYF. CDR3 nucleotides: TGTGCCAGCAGTTACTCGAGGCAGGGCTCCATATATTTT.

This clone appeared a single time. The chain recombines TRBV30 with TRBJ2-7, with D possibly being TRBD2 (6 bases). Trimming took off 5 bases at V and 1 base at J, with 9 bases between the two ends. Germline CDR1 reads GTSNPN; CDR2 reads SVGIG (reference sequence). The CDR3 covers 12 residues. Written as DNA, the CDR3 is TGTGCCTGGGGACGGGGGTCCTACGAGCAGTACTTC. Translating it yields CAWGRGSYEQYF.

CDR3 region: CATMKRNSYEQYF. The CDR3 region has the DNA TGTGCCACTATGAAGCGGAACTCCTACGAGCAGTACTTC. This sequence joins TRBV6-5 and TRBJ2-7; TRBD2 might be the D (5 bases). Trimming stripped 10 bases from V and 0 bases from J, with 13 bases between. CDR1 MNHEY and CDR2 SVGAGI come from the germline V gene. This CDR3 contains 13 residues.

The chain links TRBV6-1 to TRBJ2-7; possible D gene TRBD1, 6 bases. Trimming cost V 0 bases and J 7 bases, with 22 bases left between them. Germline lookup yields CDR1 MNHNS and CDR2 SASEGT. CDR3 size: 17 residues. This chain's CDR3 is CASSEAVLAGAIREQYF. CDR3 sequence (DNA): TGTGCCAGCAGTGAAGCGGTTCTGGCAGGGGCCATACGGGAGCAGTACTTC.

CDR3 in amino acids: CASSPEWSGNTIYF. As DNA, the CDR3 is TGTGCCAGCAGCCCCGAGTGGTCGGGAAACACCATATATTTT. The J gene is TRBJ1-3, the V gene TRBV7-9; D is uncertain. V lost 5 bases, J lost 4 bases, and 12 bases lay in between. This CDR3 region has 14 residues. The V gene's germline CDR1 is SEHNR and CDR2 FQNEAQ (reference sequence).

DNA for the CDR3: TGTGCCAGCAGCTACAGGGAGGCGTCCTACAATGAGCAGTTCTTC. It specifies CASSYREASYNEQFF. The rearrangement uses TRBV6-5 and TRBJ2-1; D tentatively reads TRBD1 or TRBD2 (6 bases each). The CDR3 has 15 amino acids. The V end lost 6 bases, the J end lost 1 base, and 13 bases lay between the germline ends. Germline V CDR1 and CDR2: MNHEY, SVGAGI.